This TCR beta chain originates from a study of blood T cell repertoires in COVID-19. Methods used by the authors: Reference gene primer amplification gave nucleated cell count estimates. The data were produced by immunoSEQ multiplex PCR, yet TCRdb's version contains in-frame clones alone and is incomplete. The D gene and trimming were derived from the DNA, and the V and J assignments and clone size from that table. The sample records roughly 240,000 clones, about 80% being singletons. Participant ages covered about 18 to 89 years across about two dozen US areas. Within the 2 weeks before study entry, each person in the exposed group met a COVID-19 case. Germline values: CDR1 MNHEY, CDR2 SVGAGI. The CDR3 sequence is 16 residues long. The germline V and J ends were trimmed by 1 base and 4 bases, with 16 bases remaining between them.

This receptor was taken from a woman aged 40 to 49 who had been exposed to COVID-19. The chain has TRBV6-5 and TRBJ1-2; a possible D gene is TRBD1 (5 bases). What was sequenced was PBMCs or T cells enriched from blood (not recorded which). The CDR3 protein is CASSYFLGDAGYGYTF. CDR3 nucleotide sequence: TGTGCCAGCAGTTACTTTTTAGGGGATGCAGGCTATGGCTACACCTTC.